This record looks at one T cell receptor (beta chain) sequence and its context. This specimen belongs to a study of blood T cell repertoires in COVID-19. Study at large: Donors in the United States, Italy and Spain gave samples during acute or convalescent COVID-19. From T cells, B-cell-depleted T cells, or PBMCs came the material, which was cDNA or gDNA.

As originally analysed: The assay estimated nucleated cells by amplifying reference gene primers. Profiled with immunoSEQ multiplex PCR; TCRdb holds only in-frame clones, not every one. The V and J calls and clone size come from that table; D and trimming were worked out from the DNA. The sample includes fewer than 45,000 clones, approximately 78% of them seen just once. Trimming removed 8 bases from V and 1 base from J; junction bases left unmatched: 6. Per the germline V gene, CDR1 is MNHEY and CDR2 is SMNVEV (reference sequence). The CDR3 totals 14 residues. Sequencing was done on a sample of peripheral blood. The source of this sequence is a man in his sixties with acute or convalescent COVID-19. The rearrangement uses TRBV27 and TRBJ2-7; 9 bases align to TRBD1. The CDR3 bases are TGTGCCAGCCGGCGGGACAGGGAGTCCTACGAGCAGTACTTC. Its translation: CASRRDRESYEQYF.